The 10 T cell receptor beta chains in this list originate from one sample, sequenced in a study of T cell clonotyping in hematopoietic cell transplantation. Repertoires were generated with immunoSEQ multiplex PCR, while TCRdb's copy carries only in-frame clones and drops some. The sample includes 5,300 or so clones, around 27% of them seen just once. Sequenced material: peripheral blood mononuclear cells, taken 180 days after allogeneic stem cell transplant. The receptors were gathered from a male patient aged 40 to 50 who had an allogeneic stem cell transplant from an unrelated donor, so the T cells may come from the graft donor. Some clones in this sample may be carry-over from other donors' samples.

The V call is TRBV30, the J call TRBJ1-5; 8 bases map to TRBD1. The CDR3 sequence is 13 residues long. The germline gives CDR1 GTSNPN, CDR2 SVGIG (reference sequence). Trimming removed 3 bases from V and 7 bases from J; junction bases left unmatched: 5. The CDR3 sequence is CAWSGQGTQPQHF. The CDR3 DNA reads TGTGCCTGGAGCGGACAGGGAACCCAGCCCCAGCATTTT.

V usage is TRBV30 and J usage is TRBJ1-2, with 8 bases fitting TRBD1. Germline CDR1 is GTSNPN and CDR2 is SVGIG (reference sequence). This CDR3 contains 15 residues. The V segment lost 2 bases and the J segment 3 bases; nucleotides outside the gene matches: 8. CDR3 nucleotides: TGTGCCTGGAGTCCCGGACAGGGTGGTGACTATGGCTACACCTTC. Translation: CAWSPGQGGDYGYTF.

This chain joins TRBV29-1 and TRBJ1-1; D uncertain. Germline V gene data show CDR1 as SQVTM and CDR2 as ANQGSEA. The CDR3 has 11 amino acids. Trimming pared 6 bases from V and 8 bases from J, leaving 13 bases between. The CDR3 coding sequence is TGCAGCGTATTTAAATCTATCGAAGCTTTCTTT. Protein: CSVFKSIEAFF.

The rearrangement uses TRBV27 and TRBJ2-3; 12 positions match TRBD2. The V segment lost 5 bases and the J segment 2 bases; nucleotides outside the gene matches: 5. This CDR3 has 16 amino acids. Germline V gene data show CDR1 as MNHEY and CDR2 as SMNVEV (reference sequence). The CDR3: CASSPRLAGATDTQYF. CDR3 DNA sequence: TGTGCCAGCAGTCCACGACTAGCGGGGGCCACAGATACGCAGTATTTT.

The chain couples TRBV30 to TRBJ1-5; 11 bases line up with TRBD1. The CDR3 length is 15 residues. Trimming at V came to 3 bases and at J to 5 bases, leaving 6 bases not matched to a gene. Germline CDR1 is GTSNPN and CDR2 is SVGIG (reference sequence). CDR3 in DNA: TGTGCCTGGAGCGTCCGGACAGGGGGCTATCAGCCCCAGCATTTT. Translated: CAWSVRTGGYQPQHF.

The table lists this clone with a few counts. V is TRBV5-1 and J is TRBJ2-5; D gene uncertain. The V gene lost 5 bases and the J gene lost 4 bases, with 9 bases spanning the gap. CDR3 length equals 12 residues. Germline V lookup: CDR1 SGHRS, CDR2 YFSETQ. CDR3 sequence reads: CASRDMGETQYF. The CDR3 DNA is TGCGCCAGCAGAGATATGGGAGAGACCCAGTACTTC. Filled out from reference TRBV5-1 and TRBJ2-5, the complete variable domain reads KAGVTQTPRYLIKTRGQQVTLSCSPISGHRSVSWYQQTPGQGLQFLFEYFSETQRNKGNFPGRFSGRQFSNSRSEMNVSTLELGDSALYLCASRDMGETQYFGPGTRLLVL.

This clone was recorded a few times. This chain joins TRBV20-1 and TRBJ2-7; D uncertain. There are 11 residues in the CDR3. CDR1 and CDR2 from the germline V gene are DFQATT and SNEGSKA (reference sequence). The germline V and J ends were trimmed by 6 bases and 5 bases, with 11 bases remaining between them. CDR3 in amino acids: CSAPSIHEQYF. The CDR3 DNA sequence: TGCAGTGCCCCATCTATCCACGAGCAGTACTTC.

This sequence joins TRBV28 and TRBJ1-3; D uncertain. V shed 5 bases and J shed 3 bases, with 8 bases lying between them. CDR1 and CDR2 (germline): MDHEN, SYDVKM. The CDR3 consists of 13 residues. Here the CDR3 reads CASSLGIGNTIYF. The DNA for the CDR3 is TGTGCCAGCAGTCTGGGGATTGGAAACACCATATATTTT. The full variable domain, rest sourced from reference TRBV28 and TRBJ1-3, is DVKVTQSSRYLVKRTGEKVFLECVQDMDHENMFWYRQDPGLGLRLIYFSYDVKMKEKGDIPEGYSVSREKKERFSLILESASTNQTSMYLCASSLGIGNTIYFGEGSWLTVV.

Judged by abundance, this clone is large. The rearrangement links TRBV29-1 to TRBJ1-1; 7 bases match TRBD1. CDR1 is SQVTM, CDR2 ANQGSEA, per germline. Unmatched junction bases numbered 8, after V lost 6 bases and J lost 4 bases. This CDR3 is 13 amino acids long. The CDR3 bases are TGCAGCGTCCTGGGACAGCAGGGCACTGAAGCTTTCTTT. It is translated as CSVLGQQGTEAFF.

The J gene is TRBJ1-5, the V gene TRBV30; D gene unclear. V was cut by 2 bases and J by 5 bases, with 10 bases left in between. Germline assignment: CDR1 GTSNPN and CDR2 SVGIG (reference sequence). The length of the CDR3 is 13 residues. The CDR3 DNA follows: TGTGCCTGGAGTCGACACGGAGATCAGCCCCAGCATTTT. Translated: CAWSRHGDQPQHF.